This entry is about one T cell receptor beta chain. Its target is unknown. A sample-barcoded 5' primer and a J-beta primer mix were used in a second PCR of roughly 6 to 11 cycles. A single record per CDR3 protein comes from TCRdb applying MiXCR to the 5' RACE reads. This sample carries over a million distinct CDR3 sequences, around 59% of them seen once, and the ten largest clones take under 8.5%. The data are from a study of blood T cells in healthy people across ages. Study conclusions and caveats: Because donor CMV status was unknown, expanded clonotype changes were possibly confounded. A roughly linear age-dependent decrease characterized TCR beta diversity per million T cells.

Trimming shortened V by 4 bases and J by 0 bases, and 17 bases separated the two germline ends. Germline V gene sequence: CDR1 SGHKS, CDR2 YYEKEE (reference sequence). The CDR3 extends over 16 amino acids. Sequenced input: blood. The V call is TRBV5-5, the J call TRBJ2-7; no reliable D call. The receptor was isolated from a man between 18 and 29 years old in good health. CDR3: CASSPEVLSDSYEQYF. The CDR3 bases are TGTGCCAGCAGCCCTGAGGTACTTTCCGACTCCTACGAGCAGTACTTC.